This TCR beta chain was sequenced in a study of blood T cell repertoires in COVID-19. The assay was immunoSEQ multiplex PCR, and TCRdb's table has in-frame clones only and misses some. The sample holds about 87,000 clones; around 90% are singletons and the top ten take around 5%. Germline lookup yields CDR1 LGHNT and CDR2 FRNRAP. The CDR3 is 16 amino acids. V was clipped by 5 bases and J by 6 bases; unmatched bases: 8. This chain joins TRBV12-5 and TRBJ2-2; 11 bases are a match to TRBD1. The clonotype was recovered from a man aged 40-49 years with acute or convalescent COVID-19. The sequencing input was peripheral blood. As DNA, the CDR3 is TGTGCTAGTGGTAGGAGGACAGGGGGCCATGCCGGGGAGCTGTTTTTT. Translating it yields CASGRRTGGHAGELFF.